The subject of this entry is one TCR beta chain. Its antigen is not known. The data were taken from a study of OX40 agonist ivuxolimab in advanced cancers. At the level of the study: Every 2 weeks, patients received ivuxolimab intravenously, dosed at 0.01 to 10 mg/kg. Under the entry rules, prior anti-PD-1, anti-PD-L1 or anti-CTLA-4 therapy was allowed, and around 40% had some.

Study findings and constraints: Dose levels from 0.1 to 3.0 mg/kg saw CD4+ and CD8+ blood T cells expand clonally by week 6. The authors also found low normalized T-cell clonal expansion in some nonresponders.

Using immunoSEQ multiplex PCR, the repertoire was profiled, and TCRdb retains in-frame clones only, with some absent. The sample has roughly 76,000 clones; 84% are singletons. The V end lost 9 bases, the J end lost 2 bases, and 14 bases lay between the germline ends. The CDR3 length is 13 residues. The V gene's germline CDR1 is LGHNT and CDR2 FRNRAP. This chain links TRBV12-5 with TRBJ2-7; perhaps TRBD2 as D (6 bases). This TCR came from an adult with an advanced solid tumor such as melanoma, head and neck, liver or kidney cancer. The sequences come from CD4+ or CD8+ T cells sorted from blood, collected in a trial of the OX40 agonist ivuxolimab. The CDR3 reads CASLGDSTYEQYF. As DNA, the CDR3 is TGTGCTAGCCTGGGGGACTCAACCTACGAGCAGTACTTC.